This TCR beta chain originates from a study of blood T cell repertoires in COVID-19. For the study at large: The origin of the acute and convalescent COVID-19 samples was the United States, Italy and Spain. The cDNA or gDNA used as material had been derived from T cells, B-cell-depleted T cells, or PBMCs.

Original processing methods: For nucleated cells, counts were estimated from reference gene primer amplification. Sequenced by immunoSEQ multiplex PCR; TCRdb stores in-frame clones only, minus some. That table furnishes V, J and clone size, whereas the DNA furnished D and trimming. The table shows around 250,000 clones, with roughly nine tenths occurring only once. The CDR3 sequence is 17 residues long. V shed 5 bases and J shed 0 bases, with 18 bases lying between them. In germline, CDR1 is SEHNR, CDR2 FQNEAQ (reference sequence). The sequenced sample consisted of peripheral blood. The chain combines TRBV7-9 with TRBJ2-3; possibly TRBD2 for D (6 bases). The TCR was taken from a woman in her 40s who had recovered from COVID-19. CDR3 coding DNA: TGTGCCAGCAGCCCGGGGCGCGGGACGCCTAGCACAGATACGCAGTATTTT. Protein: CASSPGRGTPSTDTQYF.